This is a list of T cell receptor beta chains from one sample in a study of CD8 T cells in Susac syndrome. TCRdb re-derived calls from the immunoSEQ multiplex PCR reads in MiXCR, one entry per CDR3 protein. The sample lists about 150,000 distinct CDR3 sequences, roughly 94% occurring once. Sequencing was performed on CD8+ T cells from PBMCs. The source of these receptors is a human donor with multiple sclerosis. CDR3s include the opening cysteine and the closing phenylalanine or tryptophan. A D gene is named only where the DNA matches it firmly. Not all rows give a size; the values are once, few, many and, for expanded clones, a class.

d_call,j_call,clone_size,v_call,cdr3_aa,cdr3_nt
.,TRBJ2-1,.,TRBV12-3/TRBV12-4,CASVYGRPLANEQFF,TGTGCCAGCGTATACGGAAGGCCTCTGGCCAATGAGCAGTTCTTC
.,TRBJ2-5,.,TRBV7-9,CASSPRTRGETQYF,TGTGCCAGCAGCCCAAGGACCAGGGGAGAGACCCAGTACTTC
.,TRBJ2-7,.,TRBV4-1,CASSQVPRDKHPYEQYF,TGCGCCAGCAGCCAAGTGCCCCGGGACAAACACCCCTACGAGCAGTACTTC
.,TRBJ2-3,.,TRBV2,CASSPLVQGRLTDTQYF,TGTGCCAGCAGTCCATTAGTCCAGGGGCGACTCACAGATACGCAGTATTTT
.,TRBJ1-6,.,TRBV9,CASSVEGTADSPLHF,TGTGCCAGCAGCGTAGAAGGGACCGCCGATTCACCCCTCCACTTT
.,TRBJ1-1,.,TRBV3-1,CASSQDRRVKTEAFF,TGTGCCAGCAGCCAAGATCGCAGGGTTAAAACTGAAGCTTTCTTT
.,TRBJ1-6,.,TRBV27,CASSLDGLRPLHF,TGTGCCAGCAGCCTGGACGGGTTAAGGCCCCTCCACTTT
.,TRBJ1-2,.,TRBV27,CASSLSSPPVNYGYTF,TGTGCCAGCAGTTTATCTTCGCCCCCGGTTAACTATGGCTACACCTTC
.,TRBJ2-7,.,TRBV4-1,CASPGRGQGREPKYF,TGCGCCAGCCCCGGGAGGGGACAGGGTCGAGAGCCCAAGTACTTC
.,TRBJ2-3,.,TRBV3-1,CASSQVTGRTDTQYF,TGTGCCAGCAGCCAAGTGACAGGTAGAACAGATACGCAGTATTTT
.,TRBJ2-7,.,TRBV3-1,CASTPGQNPLYEQYF,TGTGCCAGCACCCCGGGACAAAACCCCCTCTACGAGCAGTACTTC
.,TRBJ2-3,.,TRBV7-8,CASSLWKGSADTQYF,TGTGCCAGCAGCTTATGGAAAGGATCCGCAGATACGCAGTATTTT
.,TRBJ1-2,.,TRBV10-3,CAISGFHARTDNYGYTF,TGTGCCATCAGTGGGTTTCATGCACGGACGGATAACTATGGCTACACCTTC
.,TRBJ2-3,.,TRBV25-1,CASSELFTDTQYF,TGTGCCAGCAGTGAGCTTTTCACAGATACGCAGTATTTT
TRBD1,TRBJ2-7,once,TRBV5-6,CASSRGTGSSYEQYF,TGTGCCAGCAGCCGCGGGACAGGGAGCTCCTACGAGCAGTACTTC
TRBD1,TRBJ2-7,.,TRBV29-1,CSVEDQQGILHEQYF,TGCAGCGTTGAAGATCAACAGGGGATTCTCCACGAGCAGTACTTC